A single sample gave rise to the 11 T cell receptor beta chains below, sequenced in a study of CD8+ T cells in alopecia areata. Reverse transcribed after extraction, RNA yielded cDNA as the sequencing template. TCRdb keeps only in-frame clones here, not all; method: immunoSEQ multiplex PCR. This sample has about 210,000 clones, with around 65% found just once. The treatment was: oral pan-JAK inhibitor, 5-10 mg twice daily. The material was CD4+ T cells sorted from blood, obtained at week 4, from a patient treated with tofacitinib. These receptors were collected from a human donor with alopecia areata.

Only a few counts were recorded for this clone. The V and J genes are TRBV6-5 and TRBJ1-2; D might be TRBD1 (6 bases). Germline loops: CDR1 MNHEY, CDR2 SVGAGI. V lost 5 bases and J 3 bases, leaving 13 bases between the germline ends. This CDR3 is 14 amino acids long. The CDR3: CASSPGDWDYGYTF. CDR3 bases: TGTGCCAGCAGTCCAGGGGACTGGGACTATGGCTACACCTTC.

V usage is TRBV5-5 and J usage is TRBJ1-5, with 9 bases matching TRBD1. CDR3 length equals 14 residues. Trimming removed 4 bases from V and 7 bases from J; junction bases left unmatched: 6. Germline lookup yields CDR1 SGHKS and CDR2 YYEKEE (reference sequence). CDR3 in DNA: TGTGCCAGCAGCGGGACAGGGCTTCGACAGCCCCAGCATTTT. It is translated as CASSGTGLRQPQHF. The variable domain in full, completed from reference TRBV5-5 and TRBJ1-5, reads DAGVTQSPTHLIKTRGQQVTLRCSPISGHKSVSWYQQVLGQGPQFIFQYYEKEERGRGNFPDRFSARQFPNYSSELNVNALLLGDSALYLCASSGTGLRQPQHFGDGTRLSIL.

DNA for the CDR3: TGTGCCAGCAGCCAAGAGCCCGGGGGGCCCCTCGAGCAGTACTTC. This translates into CASSQEPGGPLEQYF. This chain connects TRBV4-2 to TRBJ2-7; perhaps TRBD2 as D (7 bases). CDR1 and CDR2 (germline): LGHNA, YNFKEQ. V was pared by 0 bases and J by 6 bases, with 15 bases between. This CDR3 region has 15 residues.

V usage is TRBV29-1 and J usage is TRBJ2-2; D gene unclear. CDR1 is SQVTM and CDR2 is ANQGSEA in the germline V gene. The CDR3 is made up of 14 amino acids. V lost 7 bases and J lost 6, with 18 bases in between. CDR3 sequence reads: CSAAKTETPGELFF. The CDR3 nucleotides read TGCAGCGCTGCTAAAACAGAGACCCCCGGGGAGCTGTTTTTT.

Only a few counts were recorded for this clone. The chain joins TRBV10-3 to TRBJ2-5, with D perhaps TRBD1 (5 bases). This CDR3 region has 14 residues. The V end lost 10 bases, the J end lost 7 bases, and 22 bases lay between the germline ends. The germline gives CDR1 ENHRY, CDR2 SYGVKD. CDR3 DNA sequence: TGTGCCACCCGATTAGGCGGCGAAGGGGTGACCCAGTACTTC. This encodes CATRLGGEGVTQYF.

The chain has TRBV18 and TRBJ1-2, with no clear D. The CDR3 loop spans 14 amino acids. The V end was cut by 3 bases, the J end by 4 bases, with 12 bases between. Germline V CDR1 and CDR2: KGHSH, LQKENI. CDR3 sequence: CASSPKEGSYGYTF. The CDR3 nucleotides read TGTGCCAGCTCACCGAAAGAGGGAAGCTATGGCTACACCTTC.

This clone came up a few times. This chain links TRBV30 with TRBJ1-6, with 8 nucleotides matching TRBD1. CDR1 and CDR2 (germline): GTSNPN, SVGIG (reference sequence). Losses at the gene ends were 2 bases for V and 9 bases for J; bases not matched to a gene: 6. The CDR3 has 14 residues. CDR3 sequence reads: CAWSFRTGPSPLHF. In DNA, the CDR3 is TGTGCCTGGAGTTTCCGGACAGGGCCTTCACCCCTCCACTTT.

This clone was observed a few times. This chain uses TRBV6-5 with TRBJ2-2; D uncertain. Germline CDR1 and CDR2: MNHEY and SVGAGI. This CDR3 comprises 13 residues. V lost 5 bases and J lost 5, with 9 bases in between. CDR3 sequence reads: CASSLLKTGELFF. The CDR3 region has the DNA TGTGCCAGCAGTCTCTTGAAGACCGGGGAGCTGTTTTTT.

V is TRBV25-1 and J is TRBJ2-7; 11 bases match TRBD1. V shed 4 bases, J shed 2 bases, and the junction held 1 base outside the gene matches. There are 14 residues in the CDR3. Germline-derived CDR1 and CDR2 are MGHDK and SYGVNS. CDR3 in amino acids: CASSADRGPYEQYF. CDR3 nucleotides: TGTGCCAGCAGTGCGGACAGGGGGCCCTACGAGCAGTACTTC.

This clone was seen more than once but under ten times. The rearrangement links TRBV29-1 to TRBJ1-1; TRBD1 matches at 9 bases. CDR1 and CDR2 (germline): SQVTM, ANQGSEA. J lost 4 bases, V lost 6 bases, and 12 bases had no gene match. CDR3 size: 15 residues. Written as DNA, the CDR3 is TGCAGCGTCGTACCCGACAGGGGGAGGGGCACTGAAGCTTTCTTT. Translating it yields CSVVPDRGRGTEAFF. Full variable domain (remainder filled in from reference TRBV29-1 and TRBJ1-1): SAVISQKPSRDICQRGTSLTIQCQVDSQVTMMFWYRQQPGQSLTLIATANQGSEATYESGFVIDKFPISRPNLTFSTLTVSNMSPEDSSIYLCSVVPDRGRGTEAFFGQGTRLTVV.

The chain combines TRBV4-3 with TRBJ1-1; 8 bases agree with TRBD1. CDR3 size: 16 residues. Germline CDR1 reads LGHNA; CDR2 reads YSLEER. V gave up 1 base and J gave up 1 base; unmatched junction bases: 5. CDR3 residues: CASSQGAGGSNTEAFF. CDR3 nucleotides: TGCGCCAGCAGCCAAGGGGCAGGGGGCTCGAACACTGAAGCTTTCTTT.